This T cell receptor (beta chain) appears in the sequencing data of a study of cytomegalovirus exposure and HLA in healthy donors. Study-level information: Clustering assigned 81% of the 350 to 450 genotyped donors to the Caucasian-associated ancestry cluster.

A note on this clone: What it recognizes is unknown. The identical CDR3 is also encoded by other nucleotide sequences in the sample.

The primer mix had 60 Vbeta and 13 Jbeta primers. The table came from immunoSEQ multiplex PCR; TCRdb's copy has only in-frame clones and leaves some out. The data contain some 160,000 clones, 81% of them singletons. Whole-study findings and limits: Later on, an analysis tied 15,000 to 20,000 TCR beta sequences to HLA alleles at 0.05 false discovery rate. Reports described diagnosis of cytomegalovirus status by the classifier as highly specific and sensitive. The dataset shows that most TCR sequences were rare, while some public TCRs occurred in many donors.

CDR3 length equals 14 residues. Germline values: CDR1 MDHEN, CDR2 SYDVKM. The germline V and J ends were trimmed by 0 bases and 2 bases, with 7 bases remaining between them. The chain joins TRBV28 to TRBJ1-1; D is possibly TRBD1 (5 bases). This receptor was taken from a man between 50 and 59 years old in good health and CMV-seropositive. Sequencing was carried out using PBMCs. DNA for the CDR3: TGTGCCAGCAGTTTATGGGGGGGAAACACTGAAGCTTTCTTT. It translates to CASSLWGGNTEAFF.